The clone carrying this T cell receptor (beta chain) was seen only a few times. Its antigen is not known. The source of the sample is a study of post-analysis software for immune sequencing data. Whole-study context: Relapsing-remitting, secondary progressive and progressive-relapsing forms made up the multiple sclerosis disease courses.

The TCR beta cDNA libraries carried unique molecular identifiers. Input amounts of 1 to 10 million T cells were used. These gave around 500,000 cDNA molecules, so each molecule approximated one T cell. TCRdb re-derived calls from the PCR reads in MiXCR, one entry per CDR3 protein. The repertoire holds fewer than 850,000 distinct CDR3 sequences, with just under 30% as singletons. The CDR3 is made up of 14 amino acids. Germline V gene data show CDR1 as SQVTM and CDR2 as ANQGSEA. Unmatched junction bases numbered 8, after V lost 4 bases and J lost 7 bases. General study results and limits: TRBV5-6, TRBV5-1 and TRBV20-1 belonged to a set of roughly five TRBV segments that were more frequent in patients than controls. Samples prepared in the same batch strongly co-clustered by F measure.

The sequence derives from a girl aged 10 to 17 with multiple sclerosis. The sample taken for sequencing was blood. This sequence joins TRBV29-1 and TRBJ1-5; TRBD1 matches 9 bases. The CDR3 reads CSVGEGTGKQPQHF. The CDR3, as DNA: TGCAGCGTTGGCGAAGGGACAGGGAAACAGCCCCAGCATTTT.